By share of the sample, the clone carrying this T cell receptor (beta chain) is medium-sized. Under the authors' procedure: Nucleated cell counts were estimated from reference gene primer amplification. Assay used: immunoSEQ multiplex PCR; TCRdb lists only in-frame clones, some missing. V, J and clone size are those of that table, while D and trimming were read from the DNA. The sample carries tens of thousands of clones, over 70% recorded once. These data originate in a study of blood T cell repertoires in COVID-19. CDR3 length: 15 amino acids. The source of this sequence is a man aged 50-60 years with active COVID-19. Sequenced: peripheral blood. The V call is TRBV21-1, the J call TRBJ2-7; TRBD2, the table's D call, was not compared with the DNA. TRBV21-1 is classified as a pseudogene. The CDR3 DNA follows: TGTGCCAGCAGCCCTCGACTAGCGACCTCCTACGAGCAGTACTTC. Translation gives CASSPRLATSYEQYF.